The 18 T cell receptor beta chains listed next were all sequenced from one sample in a study of cytomegalovirus exposure and HLA in healthy donors. It was with 60 Vbeta and 13 Jbeta primers that the PCR ran. Method: immunoSEQ multiplex PCR; TCRdb's copy keeps in-frame clones and lacks some. The sample is made up of approximately 190,000 clones, and the top ten hold roughly 0.74% of it. The source material was PBMCs. These receptor sequences come from a boy younger than 18 in good health and CMV-seronegative.

The CDR3 nucleotides read TGTGCCTGGACCCCCCACGGGGTGAGCAGGGGTGAAAAACTGTTTTTT. Its translation: CAWTPHGVSRGEKLFF. This chain uses TRBV30 with TRBJ1-4; maybe TRBD1 (6 bases). Germline V gene data show CDR1 as GTSNPN and CDR2 as SVGIG (reference sequence). There are 16 residues in the CDR3. V was clipped by 4 bases and J by 7 bases, with 22 bases between them.

V and J are TRBV5-1 and TRBJ1-2, with D possibly TRBD1 on 5 matching bases. Trimming took 3 bases from V and 5 from J, leaving 20 bases between them. This CDR3 is 16 amino acids long. Germline CDR1 and CDR2: SGHRS and YFSETQ. The CDR3 sequence: CASSSLGGTEKYGYTF. The CDR3 coding sequence is TGCGCCAGCAGCTCGCTAGGAGGGACCGAGAAGTATGGCTACACCTTC.

The rearrangement links TRBV5-4 to TRBJ1-3; 8 nucleotides line up with TRBD1. With 0 bases clipped from V and 4 bases from J, the junction kept 3 bases outside the gene matches. The CDR3 is made up of 15 amino acids. Germline V lookup: CDR1 SGHNT, CDR2 YYREEE (reference sequence). The DNA for the CDR3 is TGTGCCAGCAGCTTGGGGACAGGGATCGGAAACACCATATATTTT. Translated, it gives CASSLGTGIGNTIYF.

J is TRBJ2-3 and V is TRBV20-1; D is perhaps TRBD1 (5 bases). The V end lost 3 bases, the J end lost 5 bases, and 6 bases lay between the germline ends. The CDR3 covers 11 residues. Germline-derived CDR1 and CDR2 are DFQATT and SNEGSKA (reference sequence). In DNA form, the CDR3 reads TGCAGTGCTAGGCAGGGAGATACGCAGTATTTT. It specifies CSARQGDTQYF.

The V gene is TRBV18, the J gene TRBJ2-3, with TRBD2 matching over 13 bases. This CDR3 has 23 amino acids. Germline V gene data show CDR1 as KGHSH and CDR2 as LQKENI. Germline trimming cut 5 bases from V and 1 base from J; bases unmatched to any gene: 24. The CDR3 loop reads CASSSPWGLTGGTSGIRTDTQYF. Written as DNA, the CDR3 is TGTGCCAGCTCATCCCCCTGGGGCCTTACCGGTGGGACTAGCGGGATCCGCACAGATACGCAGTATTTT.

The chain carries TRBV9 and TRBJ2-7; 9 bases fit TRBD2. V dropped 3 bases and J dropped 1; count of bases not matched to a gene: 2. The CDR3 covers 14 residues. The germline gives CDR1 SGDLS, CDR2 YYNGEE. Written as DNA, the CDR3 is TGTGCCAGCAGCGAGCGGGGGGATTCCTACGAGCAGTACTTC. Protein sequence: CASSERGDSYEQYF.

The chain links TRBV14 to TRBJ2-5; 7 nucleotides match TRBD2. J was trimmed by 5 bases and V by 4 bases; bases with no gene match: 10. The germline gives CDR1 SGHDN, CDR2 FVKESK. This CDR3 has 15 residues. CDR3 in amino acids: CASSPFNSGEETQYF. The CDR3 nucleotides read TGTGCCAGCAGCCCATTTAACAGCGGGGAGGAGACCCAGTACTTC.

This rearrangement joins TRBV7-9 to TRBJ2-5; D is perhaps TRBD2 (5 bases). The germline V and J ends were trimmed by 3 bases and 3 bases, with 8 bases remaining between them. Germline-derived CDR1 and CDR2 are SEHNR and FQNEAQ (reference sequence). This CDR3 comprises 13 residues. The CDR3 nucleotides read TGTGCCAGCAGCTTTGCCGGGGAAGAGACCCAGTACTTC. Amino acid sequence: CASSFAGEETQYF.

This chain links TRBV30 with TRBJ2-5, with TRBD2 matching 13 bases. In germline, CDR1 is GTSNPN, CDR2 SVGIG (reference sequence). CDR3 length: 17 amino acids. Unmatched junction bases numbered 15, after V lost 4 bases and J lost 7 bases. In DNA, the CDR3 is TGTGCCTGGAAACCCCGGACTAGCGGGGGCCCTCGGGGGACCCAGTACTTC. Its protein product is CAWKPRTSGGPRGTQYF. Complete variable domain (other parts from reference TRBV30 and TRBJ2-5): SQTIHQWPATLVQPVGSPLSLECTVEGTSNPNLYWYRQAAGRGLQLLFYSVGIGQISSEVPQNLSASRPQDRQFILSSKKLLLSDSGFYLCAWKPRTSGGPRGTQYFGPGTRLLVL.

The rearrangement uses TRBV5-1 and TRBJ1-1; the D gene is possibly TRBD1 (5 bases). Deletions cut 0 bases from V and 5 bases from J, with 14 bases between. Per germline, CDR1 SGHRS and CDR2 YFSETQ. The CDR3 sequence is 15 residues long. The CDR3 nucleotides are TGCGCCAGCAGCTTGGCTGTGACAGTTAGTACTGAAGCTTTCTTT. As protein: CASSLAVTVSTEAFF.

J is TRBJ1-4 and V is TRBV19; the D gene is possibly TRBD1 (5 bases). The V gene's germline CDR1 is LNHDA and CDR2 SQIVND (reference sequence). The CDR3 sequence is 14 residues long. The V gene lost 5 bases and the J gene lost 6 bases, with 13 bases spanning the gap. The CDR3 sequence: CASSAASGYEKLFF. Here the CDR3 DNA reads TGTGCCAGTAGTGCCGCGTCAGGGTATGAAAAACTGTTTTTT.

The rearrangement uses TRBV7-3 and TRBJ2-6; D gene ambiguous. The CDR3 has 13 amino acids. Germline V CDR1 and CDR2: SGHTA, FQGTGA. Trimming pared 7 bases from V and 9 bases from J, leaving 13 bases between. CDR3 coding DNA: TGTGCCAGCACCCCGGAAGGCGGCAACGTCCTGACTTTC. Its translation is CASTPEGGNVLTF.

J is TRBJ2-1 and V is TRBV7-8; a weak D match, TRBD2 (5 bases). Trimming took 5 bases from V and 3 from J, leaving 20 bases between them. The CDR3 has 17 residues. Germline loops: CDR1 SGHVS, CDR2 FQNEAQ. CDR3 sequence reads: CASSPLAVSGGYNEQFF. The CDR3 region has the DNA TGTGCCAGCAGCCCACTGGCGGTTAGTGGAGGCTACAATGAGCAGTTCTTC.

The rearrangement uses TRBV6-1 and TRBJ2-7; D gene ambiguous. Trimming removed 7 bases at V and 1 base at J, with 11 bases between. Germline V lookup: CDR1 MNHNS, CDR2 SASEGT. This CDR3 is 13 amino acids long. The CDR3 region is CASIGEVSYEQYF. As DNA, the CDR3 is TGTGCCAGCATAGGTGAGGTTTCCTACGAGCAGTACTTC.

The chain is built from TRBV2 and TRBJ1-1; 9 nucleotides match TRBD1. The J segment lost 3 bases and the V segment lost 8 bases, leaving 7 bases of the junction unmatched. The CDR3 sequence is 14 residues long. CDR1 is SNHLY, CDR2 FYNNEI, per germline. The CDR3 DNA follows: TGTGCCAGCTGGGGACAGGGAAAGGACACTGAAGCTTTCTTT. The encoded protein is CASWGQGKDTEAFF.

The chain links TRBV28 to TRBJ1-2; 8 nucleotides match TRBD1. The CDR3 has 13 residues. V was clipped by 5 bases and J by 4 bases; unmatched bases: 3. Germline CDR1 is MDHEN and CDR2 is SYDVKM. This CDR3 reads CASSAGGGYGYTF. DNA for the CDR3: TGTGCCAGCAGTGCAGGGGGCGGCTATGGCTACACCTTC.

Turning to this clone: The junction differs from germline at one of its ends, possibly a read error. The sample carries other DNA sequences with the same CDR3. The V and J genes are TRBV30 and TRBJ1-4; 10 nucleotides match TRBD1. The germline gives CDR1 GTSNPN, CDR2 SVGIG (reference sequence). There are 18 residues in the CDR3. CDR3 DNA sequence: TGCGCCTGGAGCCTCATCGGGACAGGGGTACGGGGCAATGAAAAACTGTTTTTT. Protein product: CAWSLIGTGVRGNEKLFF.

The J gene is TRBJ2-5, the V gene TRBV11-2, with 9 bases fitting TRBD2. The V gene end was trimmed by 1 base and the J gene end by 1 base; junction bases not matched to a gene: 4. The germline V gene encodes CDR1 SGHAT and CDR2 FQNNGV. This CDR3 contains 16 residues. CDR3 nucleotides: TGTGCCAGCAGCTTAGGGCTAGCGGGAAGCCAAGAGACCCAGTACTTC. Translation: CASSLGLAGSQETQYF.